The TCR beta chain described here comes from a study of naive and memory T cell subsets. Whole-study results and caveats: Between naive and memory subsets, TCR abundance power law exponents differed. Naive repertoires, especially CD8, held a few larger clonotypes, possibly memory cells re-expressing CD45RA.

Both TRBC1 and TRBC2 were covered by a beta constant-region primer of two equimolar oligonucleotides. Ligated cDNA was amplified by four rounds of PCR with nested alpha and beta constant-region primers and SP2. TCRdb redid the calling of the UMI-ligation and nested PCR reads with MiXCR, one entry per CDR3 protein. The sample records over 110,000 distinct CDR3 sequences, roughly a fifth being singletons. Cells stained for CD3, CD4, CD8, CD45RA and CD27 were sorted into four subsets. A word on this clonotype: What it recognizes is unknown. This is likely a read error, given that the CDR3 carries no conserved phenylalanine or tryptophan at its end.

The junction had 12 bases not matched to a gene; V was cut back by 5 bases and J by 4 bases. Germline V gene sequence: CDR1 SGHKS, CDR2 YYEKEE (reference sequence). This CDR3 has 16 residues. The material sequenced was naive CD8+ T cells from blood. This chain links TRBV5-5 with TRBJ2-3; 8 positions agree with TRBD2. The receptor was derived from a human donor in good health. The CDR3 here is CASRPFTSGIPDTQYL. The CDR3, as DNA: TGTGCCAGCAGACCCTTCACTAGCGGAATACCAGATACGCAGTATCTT.